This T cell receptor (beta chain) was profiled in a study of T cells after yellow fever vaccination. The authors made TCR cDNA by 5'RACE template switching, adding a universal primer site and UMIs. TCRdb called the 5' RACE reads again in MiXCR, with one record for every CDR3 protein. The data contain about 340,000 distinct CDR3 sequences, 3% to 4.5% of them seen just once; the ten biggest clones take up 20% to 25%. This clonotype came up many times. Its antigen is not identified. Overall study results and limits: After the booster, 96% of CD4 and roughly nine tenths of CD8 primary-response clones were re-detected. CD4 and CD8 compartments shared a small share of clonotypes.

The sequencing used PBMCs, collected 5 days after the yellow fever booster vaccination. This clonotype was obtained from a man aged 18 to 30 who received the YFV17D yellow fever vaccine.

The CDR3 sequence is CASSLAGGGARNIQYF. CDR3 sequence (DNA): TGTGCCAGCAGCTTAGCAGGCGGGGGCGCGAGAAACATTCAGTACTTC. The chain combines TRBV7-2 with TRBJ2-4; tentatively, D is TRBD2 (7 bases). From germline, CDR1 is SGHTA and CDR2 FQGNSA. V was shortened by 0 bases and J by 6 bases, with 15 bases between the two germline ends. The CDR3 has 16 residues.